This is a list of T cell receptor beta chains from one sample in a study of blood T cell repertoires in COVID-19. Data came from immunoSEQ multiplex PCR; TCRdb stores just in-frame clones and leaves some out. The sample consists of over 200,000 clones, about 88% of them appearing once. Sequenced: peripheral blood. Receptors originate from a man in his forties or fifties with active or convalescent COVID-19. The conserved cysteine and the conserved F or W are not part of the CDR3 here. The D gene is left open where the match is weak. The size of a clone is reported for some rows only, either as once, few or many, or as a class for expanded clones.

j_call | v_call | d_call | clone_size | cdr3_aa
TRBJ2-7 | TRBV12-5 | NA | NA | AGEYLSGYSYEQY
TRBJ1-6 | TRBV4-1 | NA | NA | ASSQDVEGALTPLH
TRBJ1-4 | TRBV24-1 | NA | once | ATIERKPLF
TRBJ1-2 | TRBV28 | NA | NA | ASSPRGKGRGGYT
TRBJ1-5 | TRBV10-3 | TRBD1 | NA | AISGTGDNQPQH
TRBJ1-2 | TRBV2 | TRBD1 | few | ASSSDGPGQGANFGYT
TRBJ2-3 | TRBV4-2 | NA | once | ASSQGLGTDTQY
TRBJ1-4 | TRBV27 | TRBD1 | NA | ASSFDRVGEKLF
TRBJ2-3 | TRBV9 | NA | NA | ASSRLGVGDTQY
TRBJ1-4 | TRBV9 | NA | NA | ASSVGVASGGEKLF
TRBJ2-7 | TRBV6-5 | TRBD1 | NA | ASNSPGTGRSEQY
TRBJ2-3 | TRBV18 | TRBD2 | NA | ASSSLAGATDTQY
TRBJ2-7 | TRBV14 | TRBD2 | NA | ASSPGGGKTSYEQY
TRBJ2-1 | TRBV3-1/TRBV3-2 | TRBD2 | NA | ASSSYLAGSPSYNEQF
TRBJ1-4 | TRBV29-1 | TRBD1 | NA | SVVTGAGKLF
TRBJ1-1 | TRBV2 | NA | NA | ASSRQANTEAF
TRBJ1-3 | TRBV27 | NA | NA | ASSRGGSANTIY
TRBJ2-3 | TRBV24-1 | TRBD1 | NA | ATSDPGQESTDTQY
TRBJ1-3 | TRBV27 | NA | few | ASRSGGGGNTIY
TRBJ2-2 | TRBV7-9 | TRBD2 | NA | ASALSGENTGELF
TRBJ1-2 | TRBV5-1 | NA | NA | ASSLEAESGYT
TRBJ1-2 | TRBV6-5 | NA | NA | ASSLEPGEPWGYT
TRBJ1-1 | TRBV27 | NA | NA | ASSLYRRGTEAF
TRBJ2-5 | TRBV5-5 | TRBD1 | NA | ASSWGTGAQETQY
TRBJ1-1 | TRBV11-2 | NA | NA | ASSFSENTEAF
TRBJ1-3 | TRBV28 | TRBD1 | NA | ASSYRGQGGNTIY
TRBJ2-1 | TRBV9 | TRBD2 | NA | ASSVIPSGSSYNEQF